This T cell receptor beta chain was recovered during a study of cytomegalovirus exposure and HLA in healthy donors. Notes on this clone: Its antigen is as yet unknown.

V lost 7 bases and J 4 bases, leaving 12 bases between the germline ends. Germline V gives CDR1 MNHEY, CDR2 SVGAGI. The CDR3 covers 13 residues. Study-wide findings and caveats: A later analysis linked a missense DCLRE1C variant to TCR beta V- and J-gene trimming.

Primers included in the PCR were 60 Vbeta and 13 Jbeta primers. Only in-frame clones appear in the TCRdb table, and some are missing; sequencing was by immunoSEQ multiplex PCR. The sample yields around 120,000 clones, 65% to 75% seen once. Donors had nominal health at sampling but likely had unrecorded immune exposures. The TCR was taken from a man in his forties or fifties in good health and CMV-seropositive. This rearrangement joins TRBV6-5 to TRBJ2-3, with a tentative D call TRBD2 (6 bases). Sequenced input: PBMCs. The CDR3 is CASNPGTPDTQYF. CDR3 nucleotide sequence: TGTGCCAGCAACCCTGGGACTCCAGATACGCAGTATTTT.